The clone carrying this T cell receptor (beta chain) was picked up a small number of times. The target antigen is unknown. This specimen comes from a study of beta chain features in type 1 diabetes. Overall study findings and caveats: In every one of the four CD4+ subsets, TCRB CDR3s were moderately but significantly shorter in Type 1 diabetes patients. Fewer junction insertions and more nucleotide deletions appeared in type 1 diabetes patients.

The whole isolated RNA underwent reverse transcription, so sequencing captured expressed TCRB transcripts. Average reads for naive, central memory and regulatory T cell samples were about 3.6 million. Sequencing was performed with immunoSEQ multiplex PCR; in TCRdb, only in-frame clones are kept and a portion is missing. The table shows under 950,000 clones, with 17% occurring only once. The germline V gene encodes CDR1 SGHDT and CDR2 YYEEEE. Trimming shortened V by 4 bases and J by 1 base, and 14 bases separated the two germline ends. The CDR3 length is 15 residues. CD45RO/CCR7/CD25/CD127/CD95/CD27 separated CD4+ naive, central memory, regulatory and stem cell-like memory cells by sorting.

J is TRBJ1-2 and V is TRBV5-6, with unresolved D. The receptor was derived from a woman under 30 in good health. Sequencing was performed on naive CD4+ T cells from blood. CDR3 DNA sequence: TGTGCCAGCAGCACCGCCGGGAGCCATAACTATGGCTACACCTTC. Protein sequence: CASSTAGSHNYGYTF.